The 18 T cell receptor beta chains below all came from one sample that was sequenced in a study of blood T cell repertoires in COVID-19. Measured with immunoSEQ multiplex PCR; TCRdb has only the in-frame clones, and not every one. This sample yields more than 60,000 clones, of which more than 75% are seen a single time; roughly 15% belongs to the top ten. Source material: peripheral blood. These receptors originate from an elderly woman with active or convalescent COVID-19.

V is TRBV29-1 and J is TRBJ1-6, with 7 bases lining up with TRBD1. The CDR3 spans 12 residues. Trimming took 6 bases from V and 14 from J; bases not matched to a gene: 10. Germline values: CDR1 SQVTM, CDR2 ANQGSEA. CDR3 DNA sequence: TGCAGCGTGAGGGACAGCCTTGAAGCCCTCCACTTT. Amino acids: CSVRDSLEALHF.

This clone was counted a single time. V is TRBV5-4 and J is TRBJ2-7; no clear D gene. Trimming stripped 1 base from V and 0 bases from J, with 8 bases between. The CDR3 has 14 amino acids. In germline, CDR1 is SGHNT, CDR2 YYREEE (reference sequence). The CDR3 nucleotides read TGTGCCAGCAGCTTGCCGACAATCTCCTACGAGCAGTACTTC. This gives the protein CASSLPTISYEQYF.

As DNA, the CDR3 is TGTGCCAGCAGTTACGTGCAGGGGGCTGGTGAAGCTTTCTTT. Protein: CASSYVQGAGEAFF. This chain links TRBV6-5 with TRBJ1-1; 8 positions agree with TRBD1. CDR1 MNHEY and CDR2 SVGAGI come from the germline V gene. V shed 2 bases, J shed 7 bases, and the junction held 6 bases outside the gene matches. This CDR3 region has 14 residues.

Regarding this clone: An end of the junction does not agree with germline; a read error may underlie this. The rearrangement joins TRBV19 to TRBJ1-6, with D possibly matching TRBD1 (6 bases). The V gene's germline CDR1 is LNHDA and CDR2 SQIVND (reference sequence). The CDR3 runs 10 residues. The CDR3 nucleotides read TGCCCAACAGGGAATTCACCCCTCCACTTT. Translating gives CPTGNSPLHF.

The chain carries TRBV1 and TRBJ1-5; the D call in the table, TRBD1, was not verified against the DNA. TRBV1 is termed a pseudogene. The CDR3 contains 15 residues. In DNA, the CDR3 is TGCACCAGCAGCCAAGATTACAGCCTAAATCAGCCCCAGCATTTT. Translating gives CTSSQDYSLNQPQHF.

This chain uses TRBV4-3 with TRBJ1-1; the match to TRBD1 covers 7 bases. V trimming: 1 base; J trimming: 1 base; junction bases outside the gene matches: 6. CDR3 length: 16 amino acids. The germline CDR1 and CDR2 sequences are LGHNA and YSLEER. Written as DNA, the CDR3 is TGCGCCAGCAGCCAAGGACAGGGTTGGGAGAACACTGAAGCTTTCTTT. It translates to CASSQGQGWENTEAFF.

V usage is TRBV28 and J usage is TRBJ1-4; weak D call: TRBD1 (5 bases). The germline V and J ends were trimmed by 5 bases and 7 bases, with 20 bases remaining between them. Germline values: CDR1 MDHEN, CDR2 SYDVKM. This CDR3 region has 16 residues. The CDR3 DNA sequence: TGTGCCAGCAGTCCAGACCGGGCCGGGGGTGGTGAAAAACTGTTTTTT. Its protein product is CASSPDRAGGGEKLFF. Using reference TRBV28 and TRBJ1-4 for the parts outside the CDR3, the full variable domain is DVKVTQSSRYLVKRTGEKVFLECVQDMDHENMFWYRQDPGLGLRLIYFSYDVKMKEKGDIPEGYSVSREKKERFSLILESASTNQTSMYLCASSPDRAGGGEKLFFGSGTQLSVL.

This clone was counted a single time. Here the CDR3 reads CASSQESWALAFF. CDR3 nucleotide sequence: TGTGCCAGCAGCCAAGAATCGTGGGCCCTGGCTTTCTTT. This chain joins TRBV3-1 (or the pseudogene TRBV3-2) and TRBJ1-1; D is unclear. The germline V gene encodes CDR1 LGHDT and CDR2 YNNKEL (reference sequence). The CDR3 runs to 13 residues. Trimming stripped 0 bases from V and 11 bases from J, with 13 bases between.

The J gene is TRBJ2-3, the V gene TRBV3-1 (or the pseudogene TRBV3-2); tentative D call: TRBD2 (5 bases). With 0 bases removed from V and 0 bases from J, the gap between germline ends came to 13 bases. Germline CDR1 is LGHDT and CDR2 is YNNKEL (reference sequence). The CDR3 has 17 residues. CDR3: CASSQDGSTTSTDTQYF. For the CDR3, the DNA is TGTGCCAGCAGCCAAGATGGGAGTACAACTAGCACAGATACGCAGTATTTT.

The chain carries TRBV5-1 and TRBJ1-2; 11 bases line up with TRBD1. Germline V gene sequence: CDR1 SGHRS, CDR2 YFSETQ. The J segment lost 6 bases and the V segment lost 0 bases, leaving 7 bases of the junction unmatched. This CDR3 region has 16 residues. The CDR3 here is CASSLALGQGADGYTF. The CDR3 bases are TGCGCCAGCAGCTTGGCTTTAGGACAGGGGGCTGATGGCTACACCTTC.

The rearrangement links TRBV9 to TRBJ1-3; weak D call: TRBD1 (6 bases). The CDR3 runs 16 residues. Between the trimmed V and J ends, which lost 0 bases and 0 bases, there was a span of 10 bases. Germline V gene sequence: CDR1 SGDLS, CDR2 YYNGEE. The CDR3 here is CASSVVGATSGNTIYF. DNA for the CDR3: TGTGCCAGCAGCGTAGTGGGGGCCACCTCTGGAAACACCATATATTTT.

V usage is TRBV9 and J usage is TRBJ2-3; D might be TRBD2 (5 bases). Germline V gives CDR1 SGDLS, CDR2 YYNGEE. The V gene lost 6 bases and the J gene lost 0 bases, with 11 bases spanning the gap. The CDR3 is made up of 14 amino acids. The DNA of the CDR3 is TGTGCCAGCACACTAGAGTCTAGCACAGATACGCAGTATTTT. Its translation is CASTLESSTDTQYF.

J is TRBJ1-3 and V is TRBV6-2 or TRBV6-3; D is unclear. This CDR3 has 13 residues. Trimming removed 2 bases from V and 1 base from J, with 3 bases in between. The germline gives CDR1 MNHEY, CDR2 SVGEGT. The CDR3 sequence: CASSYQSGNTIYF. The DNA for the CDR3 is TGTGCCAGCAGTTACCAGTCTGGAAACACCATATATTTT.

J is TRBJ2-7 and V is TRBV5-1; 11 positions match TRBD2. Looked up from germline, CDR1 is SGHRS and CDR2 is YFSETQ. V shed 1 base and J 5 bases; nucleotides not matched to a gene: 14. The CDR3 consists of 18 residues. CDR3 region: CASSLRLLAGGGVHEQYF. CDR3 DNA: TGCGCCAGCAGCTTGCGCTTGCTAGCGGGGGGCGGTGTCCACGAGCAGTACTTC.

The chain recombines TRBV7-6 with TRBJ2-7, with D possibly being TRBD1 (6 bases). Between the trimmed V and J ends, which lost 6 bases and 1 base, there was a span of 13 bases. CDR1 is SGHVS and CDR2 is FNYEAQ in the germline V gene. The CDR3 has 14 amino acids. For the CDR3, the DNA is TGTGCCAGCAGGTTGACAGGCGCTTCCTACGAGCAGTACTTC. Its translation is CASRLTGASYEQYF.

The chain uses TRBV6-5 and TRBJ1-1; 10 nucleotides match TRBD1. This CDR3 comprises 11 residues. CDR1 and CDR2 (germline): MNHEY, SVGAGI. V was pared by 7 bases and J by 12 bases, with 5 bases of the junction left unmatched. CDR3 protein: CASTDRGRTFF. In nucleotides, the CDR3 is TGTGCCAGCACCGACAGGGGGCGAACTTTCTTT.

J is TRBJ2-7 and V is TRBV7-2; TRBD2 might be the D (7 bases). The V gene lost 4 bases and the J gene lost 0 bases, with 16 bases spanning the gap. CDR3 length equals 16 residues. Germline V gene sequence: CDR1 SGHTA, CDR2 FQGNSA. The CDR3 DNA is TGTGCCAGCAGCTACCTAGGGGGGGGCTACTCCTACGAGCAGTACTTC. It translates to CASSYLGGGYSYEQYF.

The chain couples TRBV7-2 to TRBJ1-6; TRBD1 might be the D (5 bases). Trimming shortened V by 3 bases and J by 7 bases, and 10 bases separated the two germline ends. The CDR3 length is 14 residues. Germline V gives CDR1 SGHTA, CDR2 FQGNSA. The CDR3 protein is CASSLVRTNSPLHF. CDR3 sequence (DNA): TGTGCCAGCAGCTTGGTTCGGACAAATTCACCCCTCCACTTT.